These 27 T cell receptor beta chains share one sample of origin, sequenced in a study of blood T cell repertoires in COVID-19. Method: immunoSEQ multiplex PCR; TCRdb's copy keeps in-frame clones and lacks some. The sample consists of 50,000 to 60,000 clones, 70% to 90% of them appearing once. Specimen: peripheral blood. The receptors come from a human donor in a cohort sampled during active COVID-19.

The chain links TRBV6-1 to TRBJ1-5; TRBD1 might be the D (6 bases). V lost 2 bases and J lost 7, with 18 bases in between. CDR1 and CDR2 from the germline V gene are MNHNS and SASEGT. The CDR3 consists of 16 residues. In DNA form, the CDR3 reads TGTGCCAGCAGTGAATCGGGGGGGGGCAGGTACCAGCCCCAGCATTTT. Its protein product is CASSESGGGRYQPQHF.

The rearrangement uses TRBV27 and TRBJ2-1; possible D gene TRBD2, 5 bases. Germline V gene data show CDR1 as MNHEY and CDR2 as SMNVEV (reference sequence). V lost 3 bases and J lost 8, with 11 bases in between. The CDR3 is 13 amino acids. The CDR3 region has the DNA TGTGCCAGCAGTTTTAGGGAGTATCATGAGCAGTTCTTC. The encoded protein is CASSFREYHEQFF.

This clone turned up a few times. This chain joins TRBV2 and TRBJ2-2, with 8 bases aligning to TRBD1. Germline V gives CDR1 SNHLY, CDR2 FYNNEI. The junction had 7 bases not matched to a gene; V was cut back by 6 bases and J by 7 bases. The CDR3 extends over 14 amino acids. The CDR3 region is CASSFRGPGGELFF. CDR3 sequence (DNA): TGTGCCAGCAGCTTCAGGGGGCCTGGCGGGGAGCTGTTTTTT.

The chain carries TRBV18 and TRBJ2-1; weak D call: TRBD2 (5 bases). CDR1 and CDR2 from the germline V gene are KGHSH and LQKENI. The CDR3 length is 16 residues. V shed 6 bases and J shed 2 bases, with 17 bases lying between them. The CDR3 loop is CASSDRAGMTYNEQFF. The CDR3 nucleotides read TGTGCCAGCTCGGACCGGGCGGGTATGACCTACAATGAGCAGTTCTTC.

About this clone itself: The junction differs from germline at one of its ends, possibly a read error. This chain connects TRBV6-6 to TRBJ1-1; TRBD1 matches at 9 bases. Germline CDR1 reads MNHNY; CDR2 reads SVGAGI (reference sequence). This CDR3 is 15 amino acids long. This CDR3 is CATSPGTGIDTEAFF. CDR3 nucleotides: TGTGCCACCAGTCCCGGGACAGGGATTGACACTGAAGCTTTCTTT.

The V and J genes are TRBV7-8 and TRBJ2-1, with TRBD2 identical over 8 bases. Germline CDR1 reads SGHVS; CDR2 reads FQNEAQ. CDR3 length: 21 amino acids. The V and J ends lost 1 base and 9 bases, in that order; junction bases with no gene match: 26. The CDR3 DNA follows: TGTGCCAGCAGCTTAGGAGGCACCACGGGGACTAGAGGTCTGGGGAATGTTGAGCAGTTCTTC. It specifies CASSLGGTTGTRGLGNVEQFF.

CDR3 nucleotide sequence: TGTGCCAGCAGTTTATTTGCTACGGGGGGGAGAATAGTGACCCAGTACTTC. Translation gives CASSLFATGGRIVTQYF. The J gene is TRBJ2-5, the V gene TRBV28; 8 bases are shared with TRBD2. The CDR3 sequence is 17 residues long. The V gene end was trimmed by 1 base and the J gene end by 7 bases; junction bases not matched to a gene: 14. Germline CDR1 and CDR2: MDHEN and SYDVKM.

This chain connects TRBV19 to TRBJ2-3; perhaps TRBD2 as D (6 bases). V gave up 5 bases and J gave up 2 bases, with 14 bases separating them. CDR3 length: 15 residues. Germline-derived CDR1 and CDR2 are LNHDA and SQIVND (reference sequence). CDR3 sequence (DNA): TGTGCCAGTAGTTTCATGGCGGGATACACAGATACGCAGTATTTT. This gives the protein CASSFMAGYTDTQYF. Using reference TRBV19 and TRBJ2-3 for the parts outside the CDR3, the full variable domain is DGGITQSPKYLFRKEGQNVTLSCEQNLNHDAMYWYRQDPGQGLRLIYYSQIVNDFQKGDIAEGYSVSREKKESFPLTVTSAQKNPTAFYLCASSFMAGYTDTQYFGPGTRLTVL.

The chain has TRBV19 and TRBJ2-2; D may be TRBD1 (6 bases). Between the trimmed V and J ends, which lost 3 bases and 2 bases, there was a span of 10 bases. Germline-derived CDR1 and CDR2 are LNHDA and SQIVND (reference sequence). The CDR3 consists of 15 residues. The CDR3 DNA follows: TGTGCCAGTAGTATCGGCAGGGGTAACACCGGGGAGCTGTTTTTT. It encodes CASSIGRGNTGELFF.

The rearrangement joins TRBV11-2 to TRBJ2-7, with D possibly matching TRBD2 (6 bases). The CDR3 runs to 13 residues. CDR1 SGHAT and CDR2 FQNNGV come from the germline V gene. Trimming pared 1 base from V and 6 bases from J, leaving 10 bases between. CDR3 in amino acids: CASSLGTGGEQYF. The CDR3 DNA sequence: TGTGCCAGCAGCTTAGGAACCGGGGGCGAGCAGTACTTC.

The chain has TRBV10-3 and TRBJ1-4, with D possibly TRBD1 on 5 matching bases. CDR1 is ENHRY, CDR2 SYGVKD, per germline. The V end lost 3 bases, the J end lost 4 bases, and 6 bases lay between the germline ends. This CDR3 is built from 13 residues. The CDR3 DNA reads TGTGCCATCAGTGAAGGACATAATGAAAAACTGTTTTTT. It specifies CAISEGHNEKLFF.

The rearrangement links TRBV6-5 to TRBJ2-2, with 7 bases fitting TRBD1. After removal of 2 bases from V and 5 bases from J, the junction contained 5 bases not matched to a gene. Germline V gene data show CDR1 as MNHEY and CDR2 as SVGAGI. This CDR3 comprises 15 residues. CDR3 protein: CASSYRGGETGELFF. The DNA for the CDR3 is TGTGCCAGCAGTTACAGAGGGGGCGAGACCGGGGAGCTGTTTTTT.

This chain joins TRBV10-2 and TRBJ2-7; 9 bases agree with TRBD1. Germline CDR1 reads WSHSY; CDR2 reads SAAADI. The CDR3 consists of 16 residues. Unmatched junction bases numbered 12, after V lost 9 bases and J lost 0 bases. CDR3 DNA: TGCGCCAGATTTATGAGAGGGGGACAGGGCTCCTACGAGCAGTACTTC. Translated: CARFMRGGQGSYEQYF.

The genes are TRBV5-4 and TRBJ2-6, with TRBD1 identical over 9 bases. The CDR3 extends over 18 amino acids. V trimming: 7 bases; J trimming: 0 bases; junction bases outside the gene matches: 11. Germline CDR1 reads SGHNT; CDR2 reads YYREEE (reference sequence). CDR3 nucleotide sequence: TGTGCCAGCGGCTCAGGGGGACAGGGTGTCTCTGGGGCCAACGTCCTGACTTTC. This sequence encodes CASGSGGQGVSGANVLTF.

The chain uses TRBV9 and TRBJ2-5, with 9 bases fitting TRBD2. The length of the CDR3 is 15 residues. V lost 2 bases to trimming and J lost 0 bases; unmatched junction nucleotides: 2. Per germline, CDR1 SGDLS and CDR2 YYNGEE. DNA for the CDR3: TGTGCCAGCAGCGTTGCGGGGGGGAACCAAGAGACCCAGTACTTC. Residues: CASSVAGGNQETQYF.

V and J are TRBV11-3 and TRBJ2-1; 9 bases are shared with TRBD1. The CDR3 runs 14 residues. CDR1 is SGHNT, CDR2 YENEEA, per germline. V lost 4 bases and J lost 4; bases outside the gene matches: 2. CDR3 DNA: TGTGCCAGCAGCTCCGGGACAGGGTACAATGAGCAGTTCTTC. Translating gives CASSSGTGYNEQFF.

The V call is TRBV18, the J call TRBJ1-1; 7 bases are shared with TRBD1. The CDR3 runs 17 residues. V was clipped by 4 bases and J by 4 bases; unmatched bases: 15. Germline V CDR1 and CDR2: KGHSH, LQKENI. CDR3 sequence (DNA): TGTGCCAGCTCACGCGAAATGGAGGGGGCAGGGAGCACTGAAGCTTTCTTT. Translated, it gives CASSREMEGAGSTEAFF. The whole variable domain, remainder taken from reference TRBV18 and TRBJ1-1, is NAGVMQNPRHLVRRRGQEARLRCSPMKGHSHVYWYRQLPEEGLKFMVYLQKENIIDESGMPKERFSAEFPKEGPSILRIQQVVRGDSAAYFCASSREMEGAGSTEAFFGQGTRLTVV.

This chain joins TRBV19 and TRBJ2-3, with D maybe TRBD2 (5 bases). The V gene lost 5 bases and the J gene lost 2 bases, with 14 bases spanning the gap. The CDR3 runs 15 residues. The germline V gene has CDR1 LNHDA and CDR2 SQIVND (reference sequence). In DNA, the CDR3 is TGTGCCAGTAGTGGACGTGAGGACTTCACAGATACGCAGTATTTT. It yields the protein CASSGREDFTDTQYF.

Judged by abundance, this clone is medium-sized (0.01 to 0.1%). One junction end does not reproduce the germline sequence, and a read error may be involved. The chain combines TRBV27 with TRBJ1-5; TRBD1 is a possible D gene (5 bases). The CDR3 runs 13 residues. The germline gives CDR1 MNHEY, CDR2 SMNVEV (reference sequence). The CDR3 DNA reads TGTGCCAGCAGGTTATGGGGGGATCAGCCCCAGCATTTT. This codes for CASRLWGDQPQHF.

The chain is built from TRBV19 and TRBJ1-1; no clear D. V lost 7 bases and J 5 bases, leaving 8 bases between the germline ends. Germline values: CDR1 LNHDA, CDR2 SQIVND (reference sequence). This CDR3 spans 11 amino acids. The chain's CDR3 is CASNRRTEAFF. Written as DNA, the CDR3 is TGTGCCAGTAATAGGAGGACTGAAGCTTTCTTT.

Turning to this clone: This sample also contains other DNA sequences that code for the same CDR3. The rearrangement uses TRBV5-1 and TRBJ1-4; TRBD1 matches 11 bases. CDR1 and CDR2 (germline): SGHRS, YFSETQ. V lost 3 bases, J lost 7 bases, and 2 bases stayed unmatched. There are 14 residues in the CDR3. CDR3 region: CASSSGTGGEKLFF. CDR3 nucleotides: TGCGCCAGCAGCTCCGGGACAGGGGGTGAAAAACTGTTTTTT.

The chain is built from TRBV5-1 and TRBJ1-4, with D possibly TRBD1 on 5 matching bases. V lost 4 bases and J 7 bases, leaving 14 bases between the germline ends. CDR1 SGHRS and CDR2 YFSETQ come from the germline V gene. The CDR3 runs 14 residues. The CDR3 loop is CASSGRQGGEKLFF. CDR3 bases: TGCGCCAGCAGCGGGCGGCAGGGCGGTGAAAAACTGTTTTTT. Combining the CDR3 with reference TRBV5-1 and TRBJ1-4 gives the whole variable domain KAGVTQTPRYLIKTRGQQVTLSCSPISGHRSVSWYQQTPGQGLQFLFEYFSETQRNKGNFPGRFSGRQFSNSRSEMNVSTLELGDSALYLCASSGRQGGEKLFFGSGTQLSVL.

The CDR3 DNA is TGCAGTGCCGAGGGAGACACTGAAGCTTTCTTT. Amino acid sequence: CSAEGDTEAFF. The V call is TRBV20-1, the J call TRBJ1-1; D unclear. Per germline, CDR1 DFQATT and CDR2 SNEGSKA (reference sequence). V was cut by 6 bases and J by 3 bases, with 8 bases left in between. The CDR3 totals 11 residues.

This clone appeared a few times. The CDR3 spells CASSQGTGNTEAFF. CDR3 bases: TGTGCCAGCAGCCAAGGAACGGGGAACACTGAAGCTTTCTTT. The chain recombines TRBV3-1 (or the pseudogene TRBV3-2) with TRBJ1-1; D is uncertain. V lost 1 base to trimming and J lost 1 base, with 7 bases between them. The CDR3 runs 14 residues. The germline V gene encodes CDR1 LGHDT and CDR2 YNNKEL (reference sequence).

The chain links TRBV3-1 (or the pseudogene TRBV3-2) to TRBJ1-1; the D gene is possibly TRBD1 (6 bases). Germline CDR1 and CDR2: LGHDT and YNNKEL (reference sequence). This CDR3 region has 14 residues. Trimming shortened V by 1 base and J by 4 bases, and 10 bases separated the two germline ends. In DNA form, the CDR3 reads TGTGCCAGCAGCCAAGTGGGCAGGGGCACTGAAGCTTTCTTT. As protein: CASSQVGRGTEAFF.

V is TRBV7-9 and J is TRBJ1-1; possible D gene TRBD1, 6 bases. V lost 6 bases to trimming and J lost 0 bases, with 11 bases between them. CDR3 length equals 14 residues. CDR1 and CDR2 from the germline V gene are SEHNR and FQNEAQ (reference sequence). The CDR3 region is CASSSEGVNTEAFF. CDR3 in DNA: TGTGCCAGCAGTTCTGAGGGGGTGAACACTGAAGCTTTCTTT.

The CDR3 reads CASRADRGSGTGELFF. The CDR3 DNA follows: TGTGCCAGCAGGGCGGACAGGGGATCAGGCACCGGGGAGCTGTTTTTT. The chain carries TRBV5-4 and TRBJ2-2, with TRBD1 matching 9 bases. V lost 5 bases to trimming and J lost 4 bases; unmatched junction nucleotides: 9. CDR1 and CDR2 (germline): SGHNT, YYREEE (reference sequence). The CDR3 has 16 amino acids.